The present entry profiles one TCR beta chain with its context. This sample was included in a study of blood T cell repertoires in COVID-19. Whole-study context: Spain, Italy and the United States supplied samples that represented acute and convalescent COVID-19. Nucleic acid was either cDNA or gDNA, and it came from T cells, B-cell-depleted T cells, or PBMCs.

As processed by the authors: Amplification from reference gene primers served as the basis for estimated nucleated cell counts. This table comes from immunoSEQ multiplex PCR, and its TCRdb copy is limited to in-frame clones, with some not included. The V and J calls and the clone size are those of that table, but D and trimming were determined from the DNA. The sample contains 150,000 to 200,000 clones, 80% to 90% of which appear only once. The CDR3 length is 16 residues. The junction had 8 bases not matched to a gene; V was cut back by 0 bases and J by 3 bases. Germline-derived CDR1 and CDR2 are MGHRA and YSYEKL.

This sequence joins TRBV4-1 and TRBJ2-7; 7 bases map to TRBD2. Sequenced input: peripheral blood. This receptor was obtained from a woman of 80 years or more with acute or convalescent COVID-19. The CDR3 bases are TGCGCCAGCAGCCAAGATCGTCTAGCGGAGATCTACGAGCAGTACTTC. It yields the protein CASSQDRLAEIYEQYF.